Following are 9 T cell receptor beta chains from one sample sequenced in a study of siplizumab effects on memory and regulatory T cells. Profiled with immunoSEQ multiplex PCR; TCRdb holds only in-frame clones, not every one. The sample has 100,000 or so clones, about 94% seen once. Material: non-Treg CD4+ T cells sorted from blood. These receptors all come from a human donor in good health.

The genes are TRBV19 and TRBJ2-5, with TRBD1 as a possible D gene (5 bases). The CDR3 is 12 amino acids. V lost 6 bases, J lost 5 bases, and 10 bases lay in between. Germline loops: CDR1 LNHDA, CDR2 SQIVND (reference sequence). The CDR3 nucleotides are TGTGCCAGTAGGGGGCGACGGGAGACCCAGTACTTC. It encodes CASRGRRETQYF. The full variable domain, with the rest looked up from reference TRBV19 and TRBJ2-5, is DGGITQSPKYLFRKEGQNVTLSCEQNLNHDAMYWYRQDPGQGLRLIYYSQIVNDFQKGDIAEGYSVSREKKESFPLTVTSAQKNPTAFYLCASRGRRETQYFGPGTRLLVL.

This sequence joins TRBV21-1 and TRBJ2-5; TRBD1 is the table's D call, not checked against the DNA. TRBV21-1 is annotated as a pseudogene. This CDR3 comprises 17 residues. CDR3 protein: CASSKAGGWDNQETQYF. DNA of the CDR3: TGTGCCAGCAGCAAGGCGGGCGGATGGGACAACCAAGAGACCCAGTACTTC.

The J gene is TRBJ2-7, the V gene TRBV5-1; 7 bases are a match to TRBD2. J gave up 5 bases and V 3 bases, and 5 bases lay outside the gene matches. Germline V CDR1 and CDR2: SGHRS, YFSETQ. The CDR3 length is 13 residues. The CDR3 sequence is CASSSRGGHEQYF. In DNA form, the CDR3 reads TGCGCCAGCAGCTCCCGGGGAGGGCACGAGCAGTACTTC.

This clone was detected only once. This chain joins TRBV5-1 and TRBJ2-3; possibly TRBD2 for D (6 bases). Germline CDR1 and CDR2: SGHRS and YFSETQ. The CDR3 spans 16 residues. The V end lost 3 bases, the J end lost 5 bases, and 19 bases lay between the germline ends. CDR3 loop: CASSSRRVGAGDTQYF. In DNA form, the CDR3 reads TGCGCCAGCAGCTCGCGGAGGGTCGGAGCTGGAGATACGCAGTATTTT.

This chain uses TRBV9 with TRBJ2-2, with a weak D call TRBD1 (6 bases). CDR3 length: 14 residues. Trimming stripped 0 bases from V and 6 bases from J, with 9 bases between. Looked up from germline, CDR1 is SGDLS and CDR2 is YYNGEE. The CDR3 DNA reads TGTGCCAGCAGCGTAGAGGGGGAGCCCGGGGAGCTGTTTTTT. Its translation: CASSVEGEPGELFF. The entire variable domain, with the rest obtained from reference TRBV9 and TRBJ2-2, is as follows: DSGVTQTPKHLITATGQRVTLRCSPRSGDLSVYWYQQSLDQGLQFLIQYYNGEERAKGNILERFSAQQFPDLHSELNLSSLELGDSALYFCASSVEGEPGELFFGEGSRLTVL.

V gene TRBV15 combines with J gene TRBJ2-7; D gene unclear. Looked up from germline, CDR1 is LNHNV and CDR2 is YYDKDF (reference sequence). The V end was cut by 3 bases, the J end by 4 bases, with 7 bases between. This CDR3 contains 12 residues. The CDR3: CATSSHLYEQYF. The DNA of the CDR3 is TGTGCCACCAGCAGCCACCTATACGAGCAGTACTTC.

The CDR3 sequence is CASSPRGSGSTDTQYF. As DNA, the CDR3 is TGCGCCAGCAGCCCCAGAGGTAGCGGGAGCACAGATACGCAGTATTTT. This chain joins TRBV5-1 and TRBJ2-3; the match to TRBD2 covers 7 bases. The CDR3 spans 16 residues. The V gene's germline CDR1 is SGHRS and CDR2 YFSETQ. The V segment lost 4 bases and the J segment 0 bases; nucleotides outside the gene matches: 8.

The J gene is TRBJ2-1, the V gene TRBV11-3; no clear D gene. Germline-derived CDR1 and CDR2 are SGHNT and YENEEA. V was trimmed by 4 bases and J by 7 bases, leaving 5 bases between them. The CDR3 spans 11 residues. Here the CDR3 reads CASSSRNEQFF. The DNA for the CDR3 is TGTGCCAGCAGCTCCCGAAATGAGCAGTTCTTC.

The chain recombines TRBV18 with TRBJ2-7; the D gene is possibly TRBD2 (6 bases). V lost 2 bases and J 4 bases, leaving 12 bases between the germline ends. The CDR3 has 14 amino acids. The germline V gene encodes CDR1 KGHSH and CDR2 LQKENI. This CDR3 reads CASSPGGAGYEQYF. In nucleotides, the CDR3 is TGTGCCAGCTCACCAGGAGGGGCCGGTTACGAGCAGTACTTC.